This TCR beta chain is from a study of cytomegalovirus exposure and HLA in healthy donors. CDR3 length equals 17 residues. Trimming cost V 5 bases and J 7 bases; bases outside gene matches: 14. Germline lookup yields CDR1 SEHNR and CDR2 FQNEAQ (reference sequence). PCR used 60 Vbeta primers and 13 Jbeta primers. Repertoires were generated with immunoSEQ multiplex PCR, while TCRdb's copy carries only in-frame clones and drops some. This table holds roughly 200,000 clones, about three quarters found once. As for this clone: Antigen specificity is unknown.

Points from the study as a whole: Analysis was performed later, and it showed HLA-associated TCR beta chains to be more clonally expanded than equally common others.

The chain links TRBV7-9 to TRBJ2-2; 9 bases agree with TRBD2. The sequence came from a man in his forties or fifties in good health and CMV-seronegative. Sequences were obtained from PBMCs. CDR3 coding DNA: TGTGCCAGCAGCAAAACGCGGGGGGGCGGGGAGGGCGGGGAGCTGTTTTTT. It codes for CASSKTRGGGEGGELFF.